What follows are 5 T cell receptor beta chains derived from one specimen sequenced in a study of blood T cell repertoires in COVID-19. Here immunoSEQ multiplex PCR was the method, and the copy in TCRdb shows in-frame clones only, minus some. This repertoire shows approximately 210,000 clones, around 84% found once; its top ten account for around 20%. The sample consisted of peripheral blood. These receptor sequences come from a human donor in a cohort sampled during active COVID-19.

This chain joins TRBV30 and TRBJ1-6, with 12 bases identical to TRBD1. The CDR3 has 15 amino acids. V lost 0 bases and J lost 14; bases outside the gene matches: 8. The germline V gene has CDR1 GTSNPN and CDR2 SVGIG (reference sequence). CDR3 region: CAWSVSGQGAGALHF. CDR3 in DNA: TGTGCCTGGAGTGTATCGGGACAGGGGGCAGGGGCCCTCCACTTT. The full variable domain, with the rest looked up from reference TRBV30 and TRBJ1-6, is SQTIHQWPATLVQPVGSPLSLECTVEGTSNPNLYWYRQAAGRGLQLLFYSVGIGQISSEVPQNLSASRPQDRQFILSSKKLLLSDSGFYLCAWSVSGQGAGALHFGNGTRLTVT.

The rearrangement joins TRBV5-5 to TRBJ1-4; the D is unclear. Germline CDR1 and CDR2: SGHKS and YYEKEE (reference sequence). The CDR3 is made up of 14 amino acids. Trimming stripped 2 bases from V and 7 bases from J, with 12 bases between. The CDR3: CASSFRLGGEKLFF. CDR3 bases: TGTGCCAGCAGCTTTCGCCTAGGCGGTGAAAAACTGTTTTTT.

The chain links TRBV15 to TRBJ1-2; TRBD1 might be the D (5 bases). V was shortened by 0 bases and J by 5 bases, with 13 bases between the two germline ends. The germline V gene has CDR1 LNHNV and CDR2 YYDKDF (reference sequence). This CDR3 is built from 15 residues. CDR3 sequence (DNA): TGTGCCACCAGCAGAGATATGGGGGGGTCGTATGGCTACACCTTC. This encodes CATSRDMGGSYGYTF.

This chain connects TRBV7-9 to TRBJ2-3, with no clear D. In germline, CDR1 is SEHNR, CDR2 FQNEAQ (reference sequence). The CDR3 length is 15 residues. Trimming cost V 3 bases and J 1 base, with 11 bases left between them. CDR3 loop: CASSFSPPGTDTQYF. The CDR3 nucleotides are TGTGCCAGCAGCTTTTCACCCCCAGGCACAGATACGCAGTATTTT.

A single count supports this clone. As DNA, the CDR3 is TGTGCCAGCAGCAGAAGCACAGGGGATCACGGGGAGCTGTTTTTT. Its translation is CASSRSTGDHGELFF. The chain is built from TRBV6-5 and TRBJ2-2; 7 bases agree with TRBD1. The CDR3 has 15 amino acids. Germline V lookup: CDR1 MNHEY, CDR2 SVGAGI. Trimming removed 6 bases from V and 7 bases from J; junction bases left unmatched: 11.